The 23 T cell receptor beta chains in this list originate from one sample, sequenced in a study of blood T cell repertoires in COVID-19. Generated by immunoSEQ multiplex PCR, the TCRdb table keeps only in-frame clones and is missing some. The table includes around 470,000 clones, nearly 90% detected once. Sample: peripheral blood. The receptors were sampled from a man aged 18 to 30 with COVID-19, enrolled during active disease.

The CDR3 protein is CASSTRPGTYSGNTIYF. CDR3 in DNA: TGTGCCAGCAGCACCAGACCCGGGACATATTCTGGAAACACCATATATTTT. The chain has TRBV21-1 and TRBJ1-3; the DNA was not compared with TRBD1, the D call given in the table. TRBV21-1 is a documented pseudogene. This CDR3 is built from 17 residues.

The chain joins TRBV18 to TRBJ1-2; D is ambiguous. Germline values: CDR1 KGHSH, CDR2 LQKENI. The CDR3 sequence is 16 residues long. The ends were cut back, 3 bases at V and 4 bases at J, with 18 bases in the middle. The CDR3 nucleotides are TGTGCCAGCTCACCCCAAATTATCAGCCCGGGCTATGGCTACACCTTC. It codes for CASSPQIISPGYGYTF.

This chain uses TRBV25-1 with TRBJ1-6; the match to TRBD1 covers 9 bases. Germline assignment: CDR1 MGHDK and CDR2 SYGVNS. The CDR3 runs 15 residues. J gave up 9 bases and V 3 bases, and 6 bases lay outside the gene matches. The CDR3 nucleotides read TGTGCCAGCAGTGACGGGACAGGGCGAGGTTCACCCCTCCACTTT. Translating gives CASSDGTGRGSPLHF.

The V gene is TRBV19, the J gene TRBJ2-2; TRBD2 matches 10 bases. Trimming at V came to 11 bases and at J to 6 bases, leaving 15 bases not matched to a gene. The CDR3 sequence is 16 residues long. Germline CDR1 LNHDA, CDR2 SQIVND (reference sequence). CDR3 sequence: CASLALSGRGSGELFF. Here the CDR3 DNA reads TGTGCCTCCCTCGCGTTGAGCGGGAGGGGGTCCGGGGAGCTGTTTTTT.

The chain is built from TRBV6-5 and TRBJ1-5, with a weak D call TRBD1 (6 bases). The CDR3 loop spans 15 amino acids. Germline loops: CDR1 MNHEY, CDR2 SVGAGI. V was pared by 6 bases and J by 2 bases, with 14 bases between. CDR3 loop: CASRLTGMGNQPQHF. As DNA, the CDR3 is TGTGCCAGCAGGCTTACAGGGATGGGCAATCAGCCCCAGCATTTT.

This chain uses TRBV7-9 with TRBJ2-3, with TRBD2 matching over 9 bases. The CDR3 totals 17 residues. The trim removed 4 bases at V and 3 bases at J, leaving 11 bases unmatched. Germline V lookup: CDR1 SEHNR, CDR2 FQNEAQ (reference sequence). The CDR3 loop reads CASSSLLLAGATDTQYF. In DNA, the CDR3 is TGTGCCAGCAGCTCGCTGCTCTTAGCGGGAGCGACAGATACGCAGTATTTT.

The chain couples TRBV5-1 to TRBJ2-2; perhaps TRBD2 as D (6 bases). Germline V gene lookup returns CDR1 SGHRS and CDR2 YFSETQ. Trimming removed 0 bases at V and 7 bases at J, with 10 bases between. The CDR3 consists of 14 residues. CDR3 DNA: TGCGCCAGCAGCTTGGGCGGGGCTGGCGGGGAGCTGTTTTTT. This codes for CASSLGGAGGELFF.

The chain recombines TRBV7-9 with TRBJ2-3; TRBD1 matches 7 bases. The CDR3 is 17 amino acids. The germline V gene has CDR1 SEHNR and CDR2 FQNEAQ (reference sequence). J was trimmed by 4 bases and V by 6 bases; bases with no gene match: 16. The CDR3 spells CASRTTRTGPSSDTQYF. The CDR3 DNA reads TGTGCCAGCAGAACAACTCGGACAGGCCCTTCGTCAGATACGCAGTATTTT.

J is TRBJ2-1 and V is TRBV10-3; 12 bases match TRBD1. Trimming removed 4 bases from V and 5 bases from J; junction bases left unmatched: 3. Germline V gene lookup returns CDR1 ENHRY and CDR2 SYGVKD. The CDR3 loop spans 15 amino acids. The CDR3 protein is CAISGRDRGHNEQFF. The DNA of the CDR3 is TGTGCCATCAGTGGCCGGGACAGGGGGCACAATGAGCAGTTCTTC.

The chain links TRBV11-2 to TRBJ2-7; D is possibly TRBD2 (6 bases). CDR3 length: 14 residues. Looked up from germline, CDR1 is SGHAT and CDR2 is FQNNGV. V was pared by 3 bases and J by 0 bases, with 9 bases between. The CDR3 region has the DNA TGTGCCAGCAGCTTCTTTAGCGGCTCCTACGAGCAGTACTTC. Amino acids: CASSFFSGSYEQYF.

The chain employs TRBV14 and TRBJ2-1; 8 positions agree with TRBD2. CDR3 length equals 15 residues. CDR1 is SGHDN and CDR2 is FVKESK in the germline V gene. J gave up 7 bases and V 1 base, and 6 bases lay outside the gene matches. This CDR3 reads CASSQAGRASNEQFF. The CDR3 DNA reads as TGTGCCAGCAGCCAAGCCGGGAGGGCCTCTAATGAGCAGTTCTTC.

CDR3 loop: CASVLWSEQYF. CDR3 DNA: TGTGCCAGCGTACTTTGGAGCGAGCAGTACTTC. This rearrangement joins TRBV2 to TRBJ2-7; the D is unclear. From germline, CDR1 is SNHLY and CDR2 FYNNEI. Trimming shortened V by 8 bases and J by 6 bases, and 11 bases separated the two germline ends. This CDR3 has 11 amino acids.

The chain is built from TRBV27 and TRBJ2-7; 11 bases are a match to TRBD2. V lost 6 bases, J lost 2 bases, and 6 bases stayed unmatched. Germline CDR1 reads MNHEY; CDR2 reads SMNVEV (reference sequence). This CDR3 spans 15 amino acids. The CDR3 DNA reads TGTGCCAGCAGACCGACTAGCGGGGCCCCCTACGAGCAGTACTTC. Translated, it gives CASRPTSGAPYEQYF.

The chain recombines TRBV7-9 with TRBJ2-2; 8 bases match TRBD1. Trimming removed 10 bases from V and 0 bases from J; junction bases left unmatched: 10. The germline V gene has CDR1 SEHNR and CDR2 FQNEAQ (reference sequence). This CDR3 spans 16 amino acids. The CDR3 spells CATPGQGNANTGELFF. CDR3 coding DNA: TGTGCCACCCCCGGACAGGGAAATGCGAACACCGGGGAGCTGTTTTTT.

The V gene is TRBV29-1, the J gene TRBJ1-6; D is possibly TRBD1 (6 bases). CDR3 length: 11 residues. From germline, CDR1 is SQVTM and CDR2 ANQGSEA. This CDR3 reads CPGAQNSPLHF. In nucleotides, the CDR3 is TGCCCAGGGGCACAAAATTCACCCCTCCACTTT. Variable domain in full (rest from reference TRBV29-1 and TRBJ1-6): SAVISQKPSRDICQRGTSLTIQCQVDSQVTMMFWYRQQPGQSLTLIATANQGSEATYESGFVIDKFPISRPNLTFSTLTVSNMSPEDSSIYLCPGAQNSPLHFGNGTRLTVT.

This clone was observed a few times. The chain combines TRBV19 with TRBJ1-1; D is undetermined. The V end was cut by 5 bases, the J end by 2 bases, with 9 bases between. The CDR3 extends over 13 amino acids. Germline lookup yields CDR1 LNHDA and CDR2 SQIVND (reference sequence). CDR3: CASSERDNTEAFF. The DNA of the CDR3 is TGTGCCAGTAGTGAACGAGATAACACTGAAGCTTTCTTT.

The CDR3 protein is CASINVLGDTGELFF. Here the CDR3 DNA reads TGTGCCAGTATTAACGTATTGGGCGACACCGGGGAGCTGTTTTTT. The chain links TRBV19 to TRBJ2-2; D is unresolved. Germline V gene lookup returns CDR1 LNHDA and CDR2 SQIVND (reference sequence). The V end was cut by 7 bases, the J end by 3 bases, with 15 bases between. CDR3 length: 15 amino acids.

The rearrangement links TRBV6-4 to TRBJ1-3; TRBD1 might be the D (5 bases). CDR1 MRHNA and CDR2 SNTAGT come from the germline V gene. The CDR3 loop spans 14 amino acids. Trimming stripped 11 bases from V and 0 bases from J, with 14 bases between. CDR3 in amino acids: CALAGGSSGNTIYF. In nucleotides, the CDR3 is TGTGCCCTTGCCGGGGGGAGCTCTGGAAACACCATATATTTT.

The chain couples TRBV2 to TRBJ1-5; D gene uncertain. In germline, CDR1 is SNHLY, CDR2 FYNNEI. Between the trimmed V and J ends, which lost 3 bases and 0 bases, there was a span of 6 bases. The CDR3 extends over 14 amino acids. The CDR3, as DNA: TGTGCCAGCAGTGATGCAGTTAGCAATCAGCCCCAGCATTTT. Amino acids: CASSDAVSNQPQHF.

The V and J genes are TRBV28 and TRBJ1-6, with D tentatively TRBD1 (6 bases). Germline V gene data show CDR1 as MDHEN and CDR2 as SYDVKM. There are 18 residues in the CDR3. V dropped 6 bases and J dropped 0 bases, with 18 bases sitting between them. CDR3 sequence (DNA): TGTGCCAGCAGACCAGGCCCCTCGGACAGCTCCTATAATTCACCCCTCCACTTT. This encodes CASRPGPSDSSYNSPLHF.

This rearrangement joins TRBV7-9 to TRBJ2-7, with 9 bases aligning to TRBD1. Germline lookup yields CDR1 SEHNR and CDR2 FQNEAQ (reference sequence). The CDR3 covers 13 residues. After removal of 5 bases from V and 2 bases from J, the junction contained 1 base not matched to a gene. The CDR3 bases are TGTGCCAGCAGCCGGGACAGGGCCTACGAGCAGTACTTC. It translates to CASSRDRAYEQYF.

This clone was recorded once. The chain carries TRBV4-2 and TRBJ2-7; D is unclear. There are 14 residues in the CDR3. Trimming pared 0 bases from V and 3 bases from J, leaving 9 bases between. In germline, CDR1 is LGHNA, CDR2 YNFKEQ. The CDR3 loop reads CASSQDGKIYEQYF. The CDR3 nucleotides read TGTGCCAGCAGCCAAGATGGCAAAATCTACGAGCAGTACTTC.

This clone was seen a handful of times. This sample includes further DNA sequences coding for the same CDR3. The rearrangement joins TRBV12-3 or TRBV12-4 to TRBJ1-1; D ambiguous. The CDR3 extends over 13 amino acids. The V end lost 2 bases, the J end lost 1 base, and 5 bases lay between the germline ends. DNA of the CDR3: TGTGCCAGCAGTTTATCGGGGAACACTGAAGCTTTCTTT. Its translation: CASSLSGNTEAFF.